Below are 17 T cell receptor beta chains sequenced from a single sample in a study of CD8 T cells in Susac syndrome. When the RNA was reverse transcribed, random hexamers were used with an input of 0.5 to 1 ug. Each CDR3 protein gets one entry after TCRdb re-called the immunoSEQ multiplex PCR reads with MiXCR. The data show more than 85,000 distinct CDR3 sequences, around 97% seen once. The sample comprised CD4+ T cells from PBMCs. These TCRs come from a human donor in good health.

A single count supports this clonotype. The rearrangement joins TRBV2 to TRBJ2-1; TRBD2 aligns across 10 bases. The V gene's germline CDR1 is SNHLY and CDR2 FYNNEI. V lost 5 bases to trimming and J lost 5 bases; unmatched junction nucleotides: 6. The CDR3 runs 15 residues. As DNA, the CDR3 is TGTGCCAGCAGTCCTAACGGACTAGCGGACAATGAGCAGTTCTTC. It yields the protein CASSPNGLADNEQFF.

The DNA of the CDR3 is TGCAGCGTTGTCCCGTGGGGTGCGAAAAACATTCAGTACTTC. This codes for CSVVPWGAKNIQYF. V usage is TRBV29-1 and J usage is TRBJ2-4; no definite D call. Trimming stripped 4 bases from V and 4 bases from J, with 14 bases between. CDR1 is SQVTM, CDR2 ANQGSEA, per germline. This CDR3 is built from 14 residues.

This chain connects TRBV4-2 to TRBJ1-5; weak D call: TRBD1 (5 bases). The germline gives CDR1 LGHNA, CDR2 YNFKEQ. V was trimmed by 4 bases and J by 0 bases, leaving 7 bases between them. The CDR3 is 14 residues long. Written as DNA, the CDR3 is TGTGCCAGCAGCCGACAGTATAGCAATCAGCCCCAGCATTTT. Protein sequence: CASSRQYSNQPQHF.

The rearrangement links TRBV2 to TRBJ2-1; 10 bases are a match to TRBD2. Looked up from germline, CDR1 is SNHLY and CDR2 is FYNNEI. V shed 5 bases and J 9 bases; nucleotides not matched to a gene: 4. This CDR3 contains 13 residues. CDR3 nucleotide sequence: TGTGCCAGCAGTACTAGCGGGAAGGGTGAGCAGTTCTTC. Protein sequence: CASSTSGKGEQFF.

The chain employs TRBV29-1 and TRBJ2-7; 7 nucleotides align to TRBD1. This CDR3 comprises 13 residues. Germline-derived CDR1 and CDR2 are SQVTM and ANQGSEA. After removal of 5 bases from V and 5 bases from J, the junction contained 9 bases not matched to a gene. The CDR3 DNA follows: TGCAGCGTTAGAGAACAGGGGAGCCACGAGCAGTACTTC. This translates into CSVREQGSHEQYF.

The chain is built from TRBV15 and TRBJ2-3; TRBD2 matches at 10 bases. CDR3 length equals 15 residues. Germline V gene lookup returns CDR1 LNHNV and CDR2 YYDKDF (reference sequence). The V and J ends lost 2 bases and 6 bases, in that order; junction bases with no gene match: 5. The CDR3 is CATSRTGTSEDTQYF. The CDR3 coding sequence is TGTGCCACCAGCAGAACCGGGACTAGCGAGGATACGCAGTATTTT. The whole variable domain, filled in from reference TRBV15 and TRBJ2-3, reads DAMVIQNPRYQVTQFGKPVTLSCSQTLNHNVMYWYQQKSSQAPKLLFHYYDKDFNNEADTPDNFQSRRPNTSFCFLDIRSPGLGDTAMYLCATSRTGTSEDTQYFGPGTRLTVL.

The rearrangement uses TRBV27 and TRBJ2-6; tentatively, D is TRBD1 (5 bases). Per germline, CDR1 MNHEY and CDR2 SMNVEV (reference sequence). Trimming removed 3 bases at V and 0 bases at J, with 9 bases between. The CDR3 spans 16 residues. The CDR3 reads CASSLNRPSGANVLTF. The CDR3 nucleotides read TGTGCCAGCAGTTTGAACAGGCCCTCTGGGGCCAACGTCCTGACTTTC.

This clonotype appeared a single time. V is TRBV7-9 and J is TRBJ1-1, with D possibly matching TRBD1 (6 bases). Germline V gene data show CDR1 as SEHNR and CDR2 as FQNEAQ (reference sequence). V was cut by 5 bases and J by 2 bases, with 21 bases left in between. CDR3 length: 17 amino acids. CDR3: CASSPSRDTEVNTEAFF. The CDR3 coding sequence is TGTGCCAGCAGCCCTAGCCGGGACACCGAGGTCAACACTGAAGCTTTCTTT. Full variable domain (outside the CDR3, taken from reference TRBV7-9 and TRBJ1-1): DTGVSQNPRHKITKRGQNVTFRCDPISEHNRLYWYRQTLGQGPEFLTYFQNEAQLEKSRLLSDRFSAERPKGSFSTLEIQRTEQGDSAMYLCASSPSRDTEVNTEAFFGQGTRLTVV.

The count of this clonotype is one. The V and J genes are TRBV6-5 and TRBJ2-5; D might be TRBD2 (5 bases). V shed 7 bases and J shed 2 bases, with 11 bases lying between them. The CDR3 covers 13 residues. Germline CDR1 is MNHEY and CDR2 is SVGAGI. This CDR3 reads CASKGPGQETQYF. The DNA for the CDR3 is TGTGCCAGCAAAGGGCCGGGACAAGAGACCCAGTACTTC.

This clonotype came up once. The chain carries TRBV29-1 and TRBJ1-2; the D gene is possibly TRBD1 (5 bases). This CDR3 is built from 13 residues. Germline V gene lookup returns CDR1 SQVTM and CDR2 ANQGSEA. Trimming left V 0 bases short and J 7 bases short, with 12 bases between. CDR3 sequence: CSVEDPSGFGYTF. DNA for the CDR3: TGCAGCGTTGAAGATCCGTCAGGGTTTGGCTACACCTTC.

This clonotype has a single count. The CDR3 nucleotides read TGTGCCATCGCTAGCGGGGGTAGCACAGATACGCAGTATTTT. Protein sequence: CAIASGGSTDTQYF. The J gene is TRBJ2-3, the V gene TRBV10-3, with 10 bases aligning to TRBD2. CDR3 length: 14 residues. V trimming: 8 bases; J trimming: 0 bases; junction bases outside the gene matches: 2. Germline lookup yields CDR1 ENHRY and CDR2 SYGVKD.

This sequence joins TRBV6-6 and TRBJ1-4; the D is unclear. Between the trimmed V and J ends, which lost 4 bases and 5 bases, there was a span of 5 bases. Germline CDR1 and CDR2: MNHNY and SVGAGI (reference sequence). The CDR3 consists of 12 residues. CDR3 sequence (DNA): TGTGCCAGCAGTTCGGGGAATGAAAAACTGTTTTTT. This codes for CASSSGNEKLFF.

The chain uses TRBV19 and TRBJ2-1; 7 bases line up with TRBD2. This CDR3 has 16 amino acids. J gave up 2 bases and V 6 bases, and 10 bases lay outside the gene matches. Per germline, CDR1 LNHDA and CDR2 SQIVND (reference sequence). CDR3 protein: CASSYPPGGTYNEQFF. In DNA, the CDR3 is TGTGCCAGTAGCTACCCTCCGGGAGGCACCTACAATGAGCAGTTCTTC.

This chain connects TRBV3-1 to TRBJ2-7; 7 positions agree with TRBD1. The CDR3 sequence is 16 residues long. The ends lost 4 bases at V and 0 bases at J; junction bases unmatched: 9. Germline assignment: CDR1 LGHDT and CDR2 YNNKEL (reference sequence). CDR3 coding DNA: TGTGCCAGCAGCCGGGACGGGACAGTTAGCTCCTACGAGCAGTACTTC. This gives the protein CASSRDGTVSSYEQYF.

The V gene is TRBV5-1, the J gene TRBJ2-3, with 7 bases identical to TRBD2. The CDR3 spans 16 residues. Trimming took 1 base from V and 0 from J; bases not matched to a gene: 5. Germline values: CDR1 SGHRS, CDR2 YFSETQ. The CDR3 loop reads CASSLLASGSTDTQYF. In nucleotides, the CDR3 is TGCGCCAGCAGCTTGTTGGCTAGCGGAAGCACAGATACGCAGTATTTT.

V is TRBV3-1 and J is TRBJ2-2, with TRBD2 matching over 12 bases. This CDR3 is 15 amino acids long. Germline V lookup: CDR1 LGHDT, CDR2 YNNKEL (reference sequence). V shed 4 bases, J shed 7 bases, and the junction held 4 bases outside the gene matches. The CDR3 coding sequence is TGTGCCAGCAGCCCTAGCGGGAGGGCCGTCGGGGAGCTGTTTTTT. It translates to CASSPSGRAVGELFF.

The V and J genes are TRBV29-1 and TRBJ1-1; D ambiguous. CDR3 length equals 13 residues. V dropped 4 bases and J dropped 2 bases, with 11 bases sitting between them. Germline V gene lookup returns CDR1 SQVTM and CDR2 ANQGSEA. The CDR3 DNA is TGCAGCGTTGTTTCCGGGTTCAACACTGAAGCTTTCTTT. Residues: CSVVSGFNTEAFF.